This entry is about one T cell receptor (beta chain). The antigen remains unidentified. Method: immunoSEQ multiplex PCR; TCRdb's copy keeps in-frame clones and lacks some. The sample carries some 74,000 clones, 80% to 95% recorded once. Trimming left V 5 bases short and J 0 bases short, with 8 bases between. Germline V gene data show CDR1 as MDHEN and CDR2 as SYDVKM. The CDR3 runs to 14 residues. The data were taken from a study of OX40 agonist ivuxolimab in advanced cancers. Study-wide context: A partial response was reached by three patients: one with hepatocellular carcinoma and two with cutaneous melanoma. General study findings and limits: In CD8+ T cells, expanded clones were on average more numerous than in CD4+.

This receptor was obtained from an adult with an advanced solid tumor such as melanoma, head and neck, liver or kidney cancer. The source material was CD4+ or CD8+ T cells sorted from blood, sampled in a trial of the OX40 agonist ivuxolimab. The V and J genes are TRBV28 and TRBJ1-5; D is undetermined. CDR3 residues: CASSSAYSNQPQHF. In nucleotides, the CDR3 is TGTGCCAGCAGTAGTGCTTATAGCAATCAGCCCCAGCATTTT.